The source of this T cell receptor (beta chain) is a study of beta chain features in type 1 diabetes. There was one heparinised blood draw per donor, averaging approximately 120 mL. Sorted populations all had greater than 95% purity. Expressed TCRB transcripts were sequenced, since all the RNA that had been isolated was reverse transcribed. Produced via immunoSEQ multiplex PCR; TCRdb's table is partial and in-frame only. The table lists about 360,000 clones, around an eighth of them singletons, with 0.015% to 0.02% in the top ten. This clone was observed at least ten times. This CDR3 contains 15 residues. V was clipped by 4 bases and J by 0 bases, with 10 bases between them. The germline V gene encodes CDR1 LGHNA and CDR2 YSLEER.

Specimen: naive CD4+ T cells from blood. This chain joins TRBV4-3 and TRBJ2-1; no clear D gene. The clonotype originates from a man aged 18 to 29 in good health. CDR3: CASSRRVNSYNEQFF. CDR3 DNA: TGCGCCAGCAGCCGCCGAGTCAACTCCTACAATGAGCAGTTCTTC.